Presented here are 31 T cell receptor beta chains from one specimen sequenced in a study of cytomegalovirus exposure and HLA in healthy donors. PCR was performed using 60 Vbeta and 13 Jbeta primers. Measured with immunoSEQ multiplex PCR; TCRdb has only the in-frame clones, and not every one. The data show approximately 180,000 clones, more than 9.5% seen once. The specimen sequenced was PBMCs. The receptors here all came from a man aged 50 to 59 in good health and CMV-seropositive.

This clone occurred a few times. V usage is TRBV18 and J usage is TRBJ2-2; D unresolved. CDR3 size: 17 residues. V was cut by 2 bases and J by 0 bases, with 13 bases left in between. Germline assignment: CDR1 KGHSH and CDR2 LQKENI. CDR3 coding DNA: TGTGCCAGCTCACCATCCAGATCCAACGCGAACACCGGGGAGCTGTTTTTT. Its protein is CASSPSRSNANTGELFF.

The rearrangement uses TRBV4-3 and TRBJ1-1; D perhaps matches TRBD1 (5 bases). The CDR3 has 16 residues. V lost 0 bases to trimming and J lost 0 bases, with 11 bases between them. Germline-derived CDR1 and CDR2 are LGHNA and YSLEER. CDR3 in DNA: TGCGCCAGCAGCCAAGATGGGCAGGGCTTGAACACTGAAGCTTTCTTT. Encoded protein: CASSQDGQGLNTEAFF.

The chain carries TRBV4-3 and TRBJ1-6, with D tentatively TRBD1 (6 bases). The CDR3 extends over 16 amino acids. Germline CDR1 is LGHNA and CDR2 is YSLEER. Trimming cost V 0 bases and J 8 bases, with 14 bases left between them. The CDR3 loop reads CASSQDGGGVDSPLHF. The CDR3 DNA sequence: TGCGCCAGCAGCCAAGATGGAGGGGGGGTGGATTCACCCCTCCACTTT.

Comment on this clone: Distinct nucleotide sequences in the sample also encode this CDR3. The genes are TRBV7-2 and TRBJ1-6; possible D gene TRBD1, 5 bases. Trimming pared 1 base from V and 8 bases from J, leaving 6 bases between. CDR1 is SGHTA, CDR2 FQGNSA, per germline. The CDR3 loop spans 13 amino acids. Here the CDR3 DNA reads TGTGCCAGCAGCTTAGGGGGGGATTCACCCCTCCACTTT. Residues: CASSLGGDSPLHF.

This clone was detected only a few times. The chain is built from TRBV19 and TRBJ2-5; 7 bases line up with TRBD1. V shed 5 bases, J shed 1 base, and the junction held 7 bases outside the gene matches. The CDR3 loop spans 15 amino acids. Per germline, CDR1 LNHDA and CDR2 SQIVND (reference sequence). CDR3 protein: CASSPGDSRQETQYF. In nucleotides, the CDR3 is TGTGCCAGTAGTCCAGGGGACAGCCGCCAAGAGACCCAGTACTTC.

This clone was observed a few times. This sequence joins TRBV20-1 and TRBJ2-3; D gene uncertain. Germline lookup yields CDR1 DFQATT and CDR2 SNEGSKA (reference sequence). V was pared by 3 bases and J by 9 bases, with 10 bases between. The CDR3 length is 11 residues. CDR3 coding DNA: TGCAGTGCTAGGGGCCCACCGACGCAGTATTTT. Encoded protein: CSARGPPTQYF.

The rearrangement uses TRBV6-6 and TRBJ2-1; no clear D gene. This CDR3 spans 11 amino acids. CDR1 MNHNY and CDR2 SVGAGI come from the germline V gene (reference sequence). Trimming removed 4 bases at V and 9 bases at J, with 7 bases between. The CDR3 reads CASSLLSEQFF. CDR3 DNA: TGTGCCAGCAGTTTGTTGAGTGAGCAGTTCTTC.

This clone has just a few counts. The same CDR3 can be traced to other DNA sequences in this sample. The rearrangement uses TRBV5-4 and TRBJ1-1, with D maybe TRBD1 (5 bases). The CDR3 has 15 amino acids. The V and J ends lost 0 bases and 3 bases respectively, with 12 bases between them. The germline V gene encodes CDR1 SGHNT and CDR2 YYREEE (reference sequence). The CDR3 DNA reads TGTGCCAGCAGCTTGGGCTTGGGGGGAGACACTGAAGCTTTCTTT. Amino acid sequence: CASSLGLGGDTEAFF. The full variable domain, completed using reference TRBV5-4 and TRBJ1-1, is ETGVTQSPTHLIKTRGQQVTLRCSSQSGHNTVSWYQQALGQGPQFIFQYYREEENGRGNFPPRFSGLQFPNYSSELNVNALELDDSALYLCASSLGLGGDTEAFFGQGTRLTVV.

This clone was seen a handful of times. The rearrangement uses TRBV14 and TRBJ1-1, with TRBD1 identical over 7 bases. There are 15 residues in the CDR3. The V gene's germline CDR1 is SGHDN and CDR2 FVKESK. V lost 1 base and J lost 6; bases outside the gene matches: 8. The CDR3 sequence: CASSQVGDRVSEAFF. The CDR3, as DNA: TGTGCCAGCAGCCAAGTAGGAGACAGGGTGTCTGAAGCTTTCTTT.

The sample holds a few counts of this clone. The gene calls are TRBV28 and TRBJ2-4; tentative D call: TRBD1 (6 bases). The CDR3 runs to 11 residues. Germline CDR1 MDHEN, CDR2 SYDVKM. V gave up 4 bases and J gave up 11 bases, with 9 bases separating them. In DNA form, the CDR3 reads TGTGCCAGCAGTTCCGACAGGTTTCAGTACTTC. Amino acid sequence: CASSSDRFQYF.

The chain employs TRBV7-9 and TRBJ1-5, with 7 bases aligning to TRBD1. Germline V gene lookup returns CDR1 SEHNR and CDR2 FQNEAQ (reference sequence). Unmatched junction bases numbered 9, after V lost 5 bases and J lost 2 bases. The CDR3 contains 16 residues. CDR3 sequence reads: CASSKDREDGNQPQHF. CDR3 sequence (DNA): TGTGCCAGCAGCAAAGACAGGGAGGACGGCAATCAGCCCCAGCATTTT.

This clone was counted between two and nine times. The chain has TRBV19 and TRBJ1-1; weak D call: TRBD1 (6 bases). The ends were cut back, 1 base at V and 7 bases at J, with 10 bases in the middle. CDR3 length: 13 amino acids. Germline loops: CDR1 LNHDA, CDR2 SQIVND (reference sequence). This chain's CDR3 is CASSIGAGVEAFF. CDR3 nucleotide sequence: TGTGCCAGTAGTATAGGGGCAGGGGTTGAAGCTTTCTTT.

This clone turned up a few times. Here the CDR3 reads CASSQDSETQYF. The CDR3 region has the DNA TGTGCCAGCAGCCAAGATTCTGAGACCCAGTACTTC. The chain is built from TRBV4-2 and TRBJ2-5; D is uncertain. The V end was cut by 0 bases, the J end by 5 bases, with 4 bases between. The CDR3 covers 12 residues. In germline, CDR1 is LGHNA, CDR2 YNFKEQ.

A few counts support this clone. The chain joins TRBV30 to TRBJ2-3; 7 bases map to TRBD2. The CDR3 extends over 14 amino acids. CDR1 is GTSNPN, CDR2 SVGIG, per germline (reference sequence). Trimming took 2 bases from V and 0 from J; bases not matched to a gene: 2. The chain's CDR3 is CAWSSGGSTDTQYF. DNA for the CDR3: TGTGCCTGGAGTTCGGGGGGAAGCACAGATACGCAGTATTTT.

The rearrangement joins TRBV6-5 to TRBJ1-2; TRBD1 is a possible D gene (6 bases). CDR1 is MNHEY, CDR2 SVGAGI, per germline. The germline V and J ends were trimmed by 6 bases and 4 bases, with 15 bases remaining between them. The CDR3 extends over 14 amino acids. CDR3 DNA sequence: TGTGCCAGCAGCGTCAACAGGGACGGCTATGGCTACACCTTC. Amino acid sequence: CASSVNRDGYGYTF.

V usage is TRBV28 and J usage is TRBJ1-4; no reliable D call. V was trimmed by 2 bases and J by 0 bases, leaving 13 bases between them. The CDR3 loop spans 17 amino acids. The germline CDR1 and CDR2 sequences are MDHEN and SYDVKM. The CDR3 bases are TGTGCCAGCAGTTTAATAGGCAGGTCGACAACTAATGAAAAACTGTTTTTT. Its protein product is CASSLIGRSTTNEKLFF.

This clone was picked up a small number of times. The chain recombines TRBV29-1 with TRBJ2-1, with D possibly being TRBD2 (7 bases). Per the germline V gene, CDR1 is SQVTM and CDR2 is ANQGSEA. Trimming took off 4 bases at V and 2 bases at J, with 12 bases between the two ends. This CDR3 comprises 14 residues. In DNA form, the CDR3 reads TGCAGCGTTGCAAGGGGGGGAACCTACAATGAGCAGTTCTTC. Its protein product is CSVARGGTYNEQFF.

J is TRBJ2-7 and V is TRBV5-1; D uncertain. Germline lookup yields CDR1 SGHRS and CDR2 YFSETQ. This CDR3 comprises 12 residues. The V end was cut by 5 bases, the J end by 0 bases, with 6 bases between. The CDR3 nucleotides read TGCGCCAGCAGTCCTTTCTCCTACGAGCAGTACTTC. Translating it yields CASSPFSYEQYF. The whole variable domain, remainder taken from reference TRBV5-1 and TRBJ2-7, is KAGVTQTPRYLIKTRGQQVTLSCSPISGHRSVSWYQQTPGQGLQFLFEYFSETQRNKGNFPGRFSGRQFSNSRSEMNVSTLELGDSALYLCASSPFSYEQYFGPGTRLTVT.

This clone was counted a few times. V and J are TRBV5-8 and TRBJ2-5; D gene unclear. This CDR3 region has 12 residues. The V end was cut by 3 bases, the J end by 8 bases, with 11 bases between. Germline V lookup: CDR1 SGHTS, CDR2 YDEGEE. CDR3 sequence: CASSSYEETQYF. In DNA, the CDR3 is TGTGCCAGCAGCTCCTACGAGGAAACCCAGTACTTC.

This clone was detected only a few times. This chain uses TRBV27 with TRBJ1-5; 10 nucleotides match TRBD1. This CDR3 contains 15 residues. The V and J ends lost 5 bases and 7 bases, in that order; junction bases with no gene match: 8. Germline V CDR1 and CDR2: MNHEY, SMNVEV (reference sequence). In nucleotides, the CDR3 is TGTGCCAGCAGTATCGACAGGGGGCAAGGACAGCCCCAGCATTTT. It specifies CASSIDRGQGQPQHF.

This clone was detected a few times. A read error may account for a junction end that differs from germline. The gene calls are TRBV30 and TRBJ1-1; 11 bases are shared with TRBD1. The CDR3 spans 15 residues. CDR1 and CDR2 from the germline V gene are GTSNPN and SVGIG (reference sequence). DNA for the CDR3: TGTGCCGGGAGGGACAGGGGGGGGATGAACACTGAAGCTTTCTTT. This encodes CAGRDRGGMNTEAFF.

The rearrangement uses TRBV9 and TRBJ2-1; D perhaps matches TRBD2 (6 bases). V lost 4 bases and J 12 bases, leaving 14 bases between the germline ends. Per the germline V gene, CDR1 is SGDLS and CDR2 is YYNGEE. The length of the CDR3 is 12 residues. The CDR3: CASSIGTGGQFF. Here the CDR3 DNA reads TGTGCCAGCAGCATTGGGACCGGGGGGCAGTTCTTC.

The chain recombines TRBV7-2 with TRBJ2-3; tentative D call: TRBD1 (7 bases). Trimming removed 0 bases at V and 6 bases at J, with 22 bases between. Looked up from germline, CDR1 is SGHTA and CDR2 is FQGNSA. This CDR3 contains 18 residues. This chain's CDR3 is CASSLAPRGASFTDTQYF. The CDR3 coding sequence is TGTGCCAGCAGCTTAGCCCCCAGGGGGGCTTCTTTCACTGATACGCAGTATTTT.

The genes are TRBV19 and TRBJ2-5; D unresolved. This CDR3 has 12 amino acids. V lost 5 bases and J lost 5, with 9 bases in between. The germline V gene encodes CDR1 LNHDA and CDR2 SQIVND (reference sequence). The CDR3 DNA is TGTGCCAGTAGTTTCAGATCGGAGACCCAGTACTTC. Amino acid sequence: CASSFRSETQYF.

V gene TRBV30 combines with J gene TRBJ2-2; 8 bases align to TRBD1. With V trimmed by 0 bases and J by 3 bases, 6 bases remained unmatched. The CDR3 runs to 16 residues. Germline V gene data show CDR1 as GTSNPN and CDR2 as SVGIG (reference sequence). CDR3 in amino acids: CAWSVRRGRHTGELFF. Written as DNA, the CDR3 is TGTGCCTGGAGTGTTCGCAGGGGGCGTCACACCGGGGAGCTGTTTTTT. The whole variable domain, remainder taken from reference TRBV30 and TRBJ2-2, is SQTIHQWPATLVQPVGSPLSLECTVEGTSNPNLYWYRQAAGRGLQLLFYSVGIGQISSEVPQNLSASRPQDRQFILSSKKLLLSDSGFYLCAWSVRRGRHTGELFFGEGSRLTVL.

The chain recombines TRBV5-6 with TRBJ2-3; 9 bases line up with TRBD1. The V and J ends lost 2 bases and 3 bases, in that order; junction bases with no gene match: 4. The germline gives CDR1 SGHDT, CDR2 YYEEEE. The CDR3 spans 15 residues. CDR3 nucleotide sequence: TGTGCCAGCAGCTTAAGACAGGGGGAGACAGATACGCAGTATTTT. Amino acid sequence: CASSLRQGETDTQYF.

This clone was recorded a few times. The chain carries TRBV5-6 and TRBJ1-2; 8 bases map to TRBD1. J was trimmed by 4 bases and V by 2 bases; bases with no gene match: 10. Per the germline V gene, CDR1 is SGHDT and CDR2 is YYEEEE. The length of the CDR3 is 16 residues. The CDR3 DNA is TGTGCCAGCAGCTTCGAATCAGGACAGGGTCCCTATGGCTACACCTTC. Protein product: CASSFESGQGPYGYTF.

This clone was counted between two and nine times. This chain joins TRBV30 and TRBJ2-7; 11 bases map to TRBD2. The V gene's germline CDR1 is GTSNPN and CDR2 SVGIG (reference sequence). CDR3 size: 15 residues. Germline trimming cut 0 bases from V and 4 bases from J; bases unmatched to any gene: 5. CDR3 nucleotide sequence: TGTGCCTGGAGTGTAGGACTAGCGGGTGGGTACGAGCAGTACTTC. It yields the protein CAWSVGLAGGYEQYF.

Points on this clone: It is unclear where the CDR3 begins or ends on the DNA, so no DNA is shown, and the CDR3 is as TCRdb lists it. CDR3 protein: CASSFGRGAYGYAF. The rearrangement uses TRBV5-6 and TRBJ1-2. From germline, CDR1 is SGHDT and CDR2 YYEEEE. The CDR3 adds up to 14 amino acids, both ends counted.

The chain couples TRBV4-1 to TRBJ2-5; weak D call: TRBD2 (5 bases). V dropped 5 bases and J dropped 5 bases, with 24 bases sitting between them. CDR3 length: 17 residues. CDR1 and CDR2 (germline): MGHRA, YSYEKL. DNA for the CDR3: TGCGCCAGCAGCACCCCTCCAGGACTTGACCCAGCGGAGACCCAGTACTTC. It is translated as CASSTPPGLDPAETQYF.

This clone was found a few times. This chain joins TRBV7-8 and TRBJ2-2; D remains ambiguous. Trimming cost V 5 bases and J 1 base, with 14 bases left between them. Germline V CDR1 and CDR2: SGHVS, FQNEAQ. The CDR3 consists of 16 residues. CDR3 sequence (DNA): TGTGCCAGCAGCCCTCTCGAGAGCATGAACACCGGGGAGCTGTTTTTT. It is translated as CASSPLESMNTGELFF.